These 5 T cell receptor beta chains were sequenced from one sample in a study of blood T cell repertoires in COVID-19. Measured with immunoSEQ multiplex PCR; TCRdb has only the in-frame clones, and not every one. The sample has about 110,000 clones, 70% to 80% seen once; the top ten hold around 7.3%. Sample: peripheral blood. The receptors come from a woman in her sixties or seventies with acute or convalescent COVID-19.

The count of this clone is one. The chain is built from TRBV4-1 and TRBJ1-2; possible D gene TRBD1, 5 bases. The V end lost 1 base, the J end lost 1 base, and 10 bases lay between the germline ends. In germline, CDR1 is MGHRA, CDR2 YSYEKL. This CDR3 contains 15 residues. CDR3 DNA: TGCGCCAGCAGCCAAGGACAGCAGGGTAACTATGGCTACACCTTC. This encodes CASSQGQQGNYGYTF.

The chain is built from TRBV7-2 and TRBJ1-4, with D uncertain. The V end lost 5 bases, the J end lost 2 bases, and 15 bases lay between the germline ends. This CDR3 comprises 16 residues. Germline values: CDR1 SGHTA, CDR2 FQGNSA. The CDR3, as DNA: TGTGCCAGCAGCACCCATTGGGCGAACACTAATGAAAAACTGTTTTTT. Translation: CASSTHWANTNEKLFF.

The chain carries TRBV27 and TRBJ2-3, with 11 nucleotides matching TRBD1. Germline loops: CDR1 MNHEY, CDR2 SMNVEV (reference sequence). The CDR3 has 18 amino acids. The junction had 14 bases not matched to a gene; V was cut back by 5 bases and J by 4 bases. This CDR3 reads CASSPGTGGRGRADTQYF. CDR3 bases: TGTGCCAGCAGTCCCGGGACAGGGGGAAGAGGACGGGCAGATACGCAGTATTTT.

This clone came up once. V and J are TRBV10-1 and TRBJ2-1; tentative D call: TRBD2 (5 bases). Germline CDR1 WNHNN, CDR2 SYGVQD (reference sequence). The CDR3 runs 13 residues. Trimming removed 8 bases at V and 6 bases at J, with 14 bases between. The CDR3 DNA reads as TGCGCCAGCCGGGGATCTGAACCCAATGAGCAGTTCTTC. Amino acids: CASRGSEPNEQFF.

CDR3 protein: CASSSPTGAIYGYTF. The CDR3 DNA sequence: TGTGCCAGCAGTTCTCCGACAGGGGCGATCTATGGCTACACCTTC. The chain has TRBV6-5 and TRBJ1-2; 8 positions agree with TRBD1. Germline CDR1 reads MNHEY; CDR2 reads SVGAGI. V dropped 4 bases and J dropped 4; count of bases not matched to a gene: 8. This CDR3 is 15 amino acids long.